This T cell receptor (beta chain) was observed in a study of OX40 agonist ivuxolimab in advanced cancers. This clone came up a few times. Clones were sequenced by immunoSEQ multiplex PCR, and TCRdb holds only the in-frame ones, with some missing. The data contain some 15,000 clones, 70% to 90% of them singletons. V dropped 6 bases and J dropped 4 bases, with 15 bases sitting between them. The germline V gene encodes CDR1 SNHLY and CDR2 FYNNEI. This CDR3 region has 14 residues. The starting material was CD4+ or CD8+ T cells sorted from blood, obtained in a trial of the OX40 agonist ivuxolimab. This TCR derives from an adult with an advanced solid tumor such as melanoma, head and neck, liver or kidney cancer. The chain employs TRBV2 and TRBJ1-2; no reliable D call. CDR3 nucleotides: TGTGCCAGCAGGGAGGGAGGACCCCTCTATGGCTACACCTTC. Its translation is CASREGGPLYGYTF.